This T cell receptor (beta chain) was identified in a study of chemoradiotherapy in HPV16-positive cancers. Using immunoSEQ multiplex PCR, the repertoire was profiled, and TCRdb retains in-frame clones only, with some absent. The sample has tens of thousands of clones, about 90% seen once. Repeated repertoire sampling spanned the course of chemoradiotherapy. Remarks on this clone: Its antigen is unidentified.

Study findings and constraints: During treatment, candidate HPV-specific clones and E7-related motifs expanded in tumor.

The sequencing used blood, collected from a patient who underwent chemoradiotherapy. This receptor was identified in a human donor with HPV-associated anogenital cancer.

For the CDR3, the DNA is TGTGCCAGCAGCCTCGACAGGTCCTATGGCTACACCTTC. Translation gives CASSLDRSYGYTF. The V and J genes are TRBV6-5 and TRBJ1-2; maybe TRBD1 (6 bases). V lost 6 bases and J lost 4, with 12 bases in between. Germline V gene lookup returns CDR1 MNHEY and CDR2 SVGAGI. CDR3 length: 13 residues.